This T cell receptor (beta chain) came from a study of vaccination effects on CD4 cells after COVID-19. In the case of this clone: The antigen remains unidentified.

Sequenced by immunoSEQ multiplex PCR; TCRdb stores in-frame clones only, minus some. The sample consists of about 23,000 clones, roughly 70% of them appearing once. Prior to sequencing, the ViraFEST assay stimulated PBMC with viral peptide pools, which expanded the antigen-specific CD4+ T cells. CD4+ T cell isolation took place after less than 13 days of culture. Absence of prior SARS-CoV-2 infection characterized the vaccine recipients, who showed negative nucleocapsid antibodies. The researchers cultured fewer than 2.5 million PBMC per well with approximately 9.1 IU/ml IL-2 and 8 to 10 ug/ml peptides. Source: CD4+ T cells from PBMCs cultured with SARS-CoV-2 spike peptides, taken before COVID-19 vaccination. This clonotype originated in a human donor who received a COVID-19 vaccine.

CDR3 sequence reads: CASSYSSSFGVAHNEQFF. DNA of the CDR3: TGTGCCAGCAGTTACTCGAGTAGTTTTGGGGTAGCCCACAATGAGCAGTTCTTC. V gene TRBV6-2 or TRBV6-3 combines with J gene TRBJ2-1; no firm D call. This CDR3 has 18 residues. The ends were cut back, 0 bases at V and 5 bases at J, with 20 bases in the middle. From germline, CDR1 is MNHEY and CDR2 SVGEGT.